The clone carrying this T cell receptor (beta chain) was counted a single time. V lost 1 base, J lost 4 bases, and 19 bases lay in between. The CDR3 is 17 amino acids. Germline V gene sequence: CDR1 MGHRA, CDR2 YSYEKL. The data were taken from a study of shared T cell receptors in the human thymus. The data were produced by immunoSEQ multiplex PCR, yet TCRdb's version contains in-frame clones alone and is incomplete. The sample includes about 730,000 clones, approximately 85% seen only once; the top ten take about 0.011%. These data also featured in a second study, about human thymus T cells. That report adds: Thymic samples were excised during corrective heart operations.

The chain is built from TRBV4-1 and TRBJ1-1; possibly TRBD1 for D (6 bases). The receptor comes from a girl in the first two years of life with a congenital heart defect. The sample consisted of thymocytes. The CDR3 sequence is CASSQGITGFLGTEAFF. In DNA form, the CDR3 reads TGCGCCAGCAGCCAAGGGATAACAGGGTTTTTGGGCACTGAAGCTTTCTTT.